The 14 T cell receptor beta chains below come from one sample, sequenced in a study of cytomegalovirus exposure and HLA in healthy donors. PCR primers comprised 60 Vbeta and 13 Jbeta primers. Method: immunoSEQ multiplex PCR; TCRdb's copy keeps in-frame clones and lacks some. The table has some 200,000 clones, roughly 91% seen once. The sequencing sample was made of PBMCs. The receptors were gathered from a woman aged 18-29 years in good health and CMV-seronegative.

In DNA form, the CDR3 reads TGTGCCACCAGCAGAGAGGGCAGACTAGCCCTTTACAATGAGCAGTTCTTC. It encodes CATSREGRLALYNEQFF. The chain carries TRBV15 and TRBJ2-1; 7 bases map to TRBD2. The CDR3 covers 17 residues. V lost 0 bases and J lost 4; bases outside the gene matches: 9. The germline V gene has CDR1 LNHNV and CDR2 YYDKDF (reference sequence).

The chain has TRBV4-1 and TRBJ2-5, with a weak D call TRBD1 (5 bases). Trimming took off 6 bases at V and 3 bases at J, with 8 bases between the two ends. The CDR3 extends over 12 amino acids. Germline loops: CDR1 MGHRA, CDR2 YSYEKL. CDR3 protein: CASRGLEETQYF. The CDR3 nucleotides are TGCGCCAGCAGGGGGCTCGAAGAGACCCAGTACTTC.

This clone was picked up one time. The chain joins TRBV7-2 to TRBJ2-3; TRBD2 aligns across 12 bases. Germline assignment: CDR1 SGHTA and CDR2 FQGNSA. The CDR3 consists of 18 residues. With 0 bases clipped from V and 3 bases from J, the junction kept 7 bases outside the gene matches. CDR3 nucleotides: TGTGCCAGCAGCTTAGCGGGGACACTAGCGGGGGGAACAGATACGCAGTATTTT. Its translation is CASSLAGTLAGGTDTQYF.

This rearrangement joins TRBV13 to TRBJ1-6; perhaps TRBD1 as D (6 bases). Germline V gene lookup returns CDR1 PRHDT and CDR2 FYEKMQ (reference sequence). V was cut by 5 bases and J by 8 bases, with 13 bases left in between. The CDR3 spans 14 residues. The CDR3 DNA reads as TGTGCCAGCAGCCAAAAACAGGGTTATTCACCCCTCCACTTT. This gives the protein CASSQKQGYSPLHF.

The chain is built from TRBV5-1 and TRBJ2-1; weak D call: TRBD2 (5 bases). V was trimmed by 1 base and J by 8 bases, leaving 16 bases between them. The CDR3 extends over 15 amino acids. Looked up from germline, CDR1 is SGHRS and CDR2 is YFSETQ. CDR3 region: CASSLMSGGGDEQFF. The CDR3 DNA is TGCGCCAGCAGCTTGATGAGCGGAGGTGGGGATGAGCAGTTCTTC. The full variable domain, with the rest looked up from reference TRBV5-1 and TRBJ2-1, is KAGVTQTPRYLIKTRGQQVTLSCSPISGHRSVSWYQQTPGQGLQFLFEYFSETQRNKGNFPGRFSGRQFSNSRSEMNVSTLELGDSALYLCASSLMSGGGDEQFFGPGTRLTVL.

The sample holds one count of this clone. This chain uses TRBV2 with TRBJ1-5, with D possibly matching TRBD1 (5 bases). This CDR3 contains 14 residues. V was pared by 5 bases and J by 5 bases, with 13 bases between. Germline V lookup: CDR1 SNHLY, CDR2 FYNNEI. CDR3 coding DNA: TGTGCCAGCAGTTCCCTGGGGGGATATCAGCCCCAGCATTTT. Protein product: CASSSLGGYQPQHF.

This clone appeared once. The chain is built from TRBV27 and TRBJ2-7; 10 bases agree with TRBD2. V lost 6 bases and J lost 6; bases outside the gene matches: 20. From germline, CDR1 is MNHEY and CDR2 SMNVEV (reference sequence). The CDR3 is 18 residues long. The CDR3 reads CASRPDRASGSRGGEQYF. The CDR3 region has the DNA TGTGCCAGCAGGCCCGACCGGGCTAGCGGGAGTAGAGGCGGCGAGCAGTACTTC.

V gene TRBV13 combines with J gene TRBJ2-6; D perhaps matches TRBD1 (6 bases). Trimming shortened V by 5 bases and J by 3 bases, and 11 bases separated the two germline ends. This CDR3 is built from 15 residues. The V gene's germline CDR1 is PRHDT and CDR2 FYEKMQ (reference sequence). The DNA of the CDR3 is TGTGCCAGCAGCCCAGGGGCTAATGGGGCCAACGTCCTGACTTTC. It encodes CASSPGANGANVLTF.

This clone was seen once. This rearrangement joins TRBV5-1 to TRBJ2-7; the match to TRBD2 covers 10 bases. The CDR3 has 16 amino acids. Trimming removed 4 bases from V and 2 bases from J; junction bases left unmatched: 9. Germline lookup yields CDR1 SGHRS and CDR2 YFSETQ. CDR3 protein: CASSPELSGRAYEQYF. The CDR3 DNA reads as TGCGCCAGCAGCCCCGAACTAAGCGGGAGGGCCTACGAGCAGTACTTC.

V usage is TRBV6-1 and J usage is TRBJ2-5; D remains unclear. Gene TRBJ2-7 matches the end of the DNA better, so the J call may be wrong. Germline V gives CDR1 MNHNS, CDR2 SASEGT. The CDR3 has 12 amino acids. The CDR3 here is CASSESWGEQYF. DNA of the CDR3: TGTGCCAGCAGTGAATCGTGGGGCGAGCAGTACTTC.

Written as DNA, the CDR3 is TGTGCCAGCAGCTTACAATCGGGAGGGCGTGAGCAGTACTTC. Translation: CASSLQSGGREQYF. V and J are TRBV11-3 and TRBJ2-7, with 8 bases fitting TRBD2. The ends lost 2 bases at V and 7 bases at J; junction bases unmatched: 7. The germline gives CDR1 SGHNT, CDR2 YENEEA. The CDR3 runs 14 residues.

J is TRBJ2-3 and V is TRBV5-3, with 7 bases aligning to TRBD2. Being an ORF, TRBV5-3 has a function that is uncertain. The CDR3 is made up of 12 amino acids. Trimming cost V 4 bases and J 14 bases; bases outside gene matches: 10. The CDR3 reads CARSLPPLARYF. The CDR3 DNA sequence: TGTGCCAGAAGCCTCCCCCCACTAGCGCGGTATTTT.

This clone was seen a handful of times. The CDR3 sequence: CASSIETAQGLRGRDEKLFF. In DNA, the CDR3 is TGTGCCAGCAGCATAGAGACCGCTCAGGGGCTGAGGGGGCGGGATGAAAAACTGTTTTTT. This rearrangement joins TRBV9 to TRBJ1-4; 7 bases agree with TRBD1. V lost 4 bases to trimming and J lost 6 bases; unmatched junction nucleotides: 24. Germline CDR1 and CDR2: SGDLS and YYNGEE. The CDR3 is 20 amino acids.

V is TRBV2 and J is TRBJ2-1; 9 bases fit TRBD1. This CDR3 has 15 residues. Germline V gives CDR1 SNHLY, CDR2 FYNNEI. V lost 10 bases to trimming and J lost 5 bases; unmatched junction nucleotides: 12. The CDR3 is CATRPGQGGNNEQFF. As DNA, the CDR3 is TGTGCCACCCGCCCGGGACAGGGTGGGAACAATGAGCAGTTCTTC. The whole variable domain, remainder taken from reference TRBV2 and TRBJ2-1, is EPEVTQTPSHQVTQMGQEVILRCVPISNHLYFYWYRQILGQKVEFLVSFYNNEISEKSEIFDDQFSVERPDGSNFTLKIRSTKLEDSAMYFCATRPGQGGNNEQFFGPGTRLTVL.